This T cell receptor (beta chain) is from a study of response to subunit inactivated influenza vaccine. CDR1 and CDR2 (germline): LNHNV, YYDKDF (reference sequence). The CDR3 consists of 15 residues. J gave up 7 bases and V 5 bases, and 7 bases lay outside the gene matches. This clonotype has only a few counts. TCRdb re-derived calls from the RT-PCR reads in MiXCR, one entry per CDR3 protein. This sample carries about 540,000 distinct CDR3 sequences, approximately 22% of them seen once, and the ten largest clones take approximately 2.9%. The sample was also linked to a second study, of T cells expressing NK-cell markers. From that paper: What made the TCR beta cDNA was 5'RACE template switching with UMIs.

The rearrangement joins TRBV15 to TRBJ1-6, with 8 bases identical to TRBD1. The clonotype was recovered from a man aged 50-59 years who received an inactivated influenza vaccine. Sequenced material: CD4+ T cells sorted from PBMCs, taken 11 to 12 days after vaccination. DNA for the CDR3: TGTGCCACCAGCCCGCGGACAGGGAACAATTCACCCCTCCACTTT. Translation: CATSPRTGNNSPLHF.